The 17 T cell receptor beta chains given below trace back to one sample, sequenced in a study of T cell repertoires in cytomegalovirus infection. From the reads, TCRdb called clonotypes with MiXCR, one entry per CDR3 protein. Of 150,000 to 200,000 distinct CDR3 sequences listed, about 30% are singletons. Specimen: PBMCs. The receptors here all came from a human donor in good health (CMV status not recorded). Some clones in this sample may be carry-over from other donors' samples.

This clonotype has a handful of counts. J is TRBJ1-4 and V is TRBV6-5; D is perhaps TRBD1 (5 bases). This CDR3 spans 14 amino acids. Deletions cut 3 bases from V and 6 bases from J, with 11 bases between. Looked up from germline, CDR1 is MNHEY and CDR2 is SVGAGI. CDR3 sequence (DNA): TGTGCCAGCAGTTATCGTGGGGACGATGAAAAACTGTTTTTT. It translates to CASSYRGDDEKLFF.

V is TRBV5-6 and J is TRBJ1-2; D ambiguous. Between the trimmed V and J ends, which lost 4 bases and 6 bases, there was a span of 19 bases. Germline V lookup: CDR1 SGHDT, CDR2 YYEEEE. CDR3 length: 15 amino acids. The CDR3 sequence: CASSPGGGRANGYTF. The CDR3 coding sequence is TGTGCCAGCAGCCCGGGAGGAGGGAGAGCGAATGGCTACACCTTC.

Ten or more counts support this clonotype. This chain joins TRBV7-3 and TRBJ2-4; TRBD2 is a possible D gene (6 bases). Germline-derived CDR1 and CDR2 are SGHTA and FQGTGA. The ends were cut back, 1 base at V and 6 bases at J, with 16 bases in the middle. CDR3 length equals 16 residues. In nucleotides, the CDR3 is TGTGCCAGCAGCTTAAGTGGAGGGGTGGGGGGAAACATTCAGTACTTC. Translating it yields CASSLSGGVGGNIQYF.

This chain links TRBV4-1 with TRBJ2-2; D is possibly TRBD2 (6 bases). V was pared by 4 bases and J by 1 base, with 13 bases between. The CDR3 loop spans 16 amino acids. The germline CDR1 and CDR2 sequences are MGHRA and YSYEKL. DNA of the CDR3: TGCGCCAGCAGCCTGGAGGGACTCCTGAACACCGGGGAGCTGTTTTTT. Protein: CASSLEGLLNTGELFF.

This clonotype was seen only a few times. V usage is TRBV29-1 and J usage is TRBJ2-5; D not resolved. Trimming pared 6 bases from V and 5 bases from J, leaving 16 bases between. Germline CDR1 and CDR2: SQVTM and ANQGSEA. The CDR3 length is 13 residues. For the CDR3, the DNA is TGCAGCGTCTCGACCCGGATAGGGGAGACCCAGTACTTC. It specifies CSVSTRIGETQYF.

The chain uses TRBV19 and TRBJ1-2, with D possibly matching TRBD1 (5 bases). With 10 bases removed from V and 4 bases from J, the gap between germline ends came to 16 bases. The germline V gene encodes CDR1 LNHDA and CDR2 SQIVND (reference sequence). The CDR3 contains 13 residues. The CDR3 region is CATSRGEAYGYTF. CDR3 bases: TGTGCCACCTCAAGAGGGGAAGCCTATGGCTACACCTTC. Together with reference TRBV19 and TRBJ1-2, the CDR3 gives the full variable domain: DGGITQSPKYLFRKEGQNVTLSCEQNLNHDAMYWYRQDPGQGLRLIYYSQIVNDFQKGDIAEGYSVSREKKESFPLTVTSAQKNPTAFYLCATSRGEAYGYTFGSGTRLTVV.

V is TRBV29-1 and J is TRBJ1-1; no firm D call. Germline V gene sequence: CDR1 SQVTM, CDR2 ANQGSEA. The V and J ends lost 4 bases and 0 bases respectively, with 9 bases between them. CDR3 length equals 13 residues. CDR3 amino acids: CSVVPRLNTEAFF. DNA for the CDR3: TGCAGCGTTGTCCCCAGACTGAACACTGAAGCTTTCTTT.

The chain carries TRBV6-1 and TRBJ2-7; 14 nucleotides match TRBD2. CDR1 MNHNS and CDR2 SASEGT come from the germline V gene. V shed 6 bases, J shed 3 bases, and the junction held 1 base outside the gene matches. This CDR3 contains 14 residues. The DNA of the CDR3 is TGTGCCAGCAGGGGACTAGCGGGGGACTACGAGCAGTACTTC. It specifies CASRGLAGDYEQYF.

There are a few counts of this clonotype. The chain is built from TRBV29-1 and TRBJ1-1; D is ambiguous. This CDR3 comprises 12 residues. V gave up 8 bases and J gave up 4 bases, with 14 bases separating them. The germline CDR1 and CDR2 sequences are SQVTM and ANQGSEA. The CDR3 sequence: CSPATMGTEAFF. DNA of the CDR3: TGCAGCCCTGCTACAATGGGCACTGAAGCTTTCTTT.

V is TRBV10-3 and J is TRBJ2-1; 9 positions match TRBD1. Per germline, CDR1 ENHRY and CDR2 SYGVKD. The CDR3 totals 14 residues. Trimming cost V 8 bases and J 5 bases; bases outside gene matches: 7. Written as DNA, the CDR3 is TGTGCCATCCTTGGACAGGGGATCAACAATGAGCAGTTCTTC. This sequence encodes CAILGQGINNEQFF.

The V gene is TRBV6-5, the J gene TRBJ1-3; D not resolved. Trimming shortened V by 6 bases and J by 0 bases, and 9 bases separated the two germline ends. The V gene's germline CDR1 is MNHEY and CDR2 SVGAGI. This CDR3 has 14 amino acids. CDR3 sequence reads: CASRRTSSGNTIYF. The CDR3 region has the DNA TGTGCCAGCAGGCGGACGAGCTCTGGAAACACCATATATTTT.

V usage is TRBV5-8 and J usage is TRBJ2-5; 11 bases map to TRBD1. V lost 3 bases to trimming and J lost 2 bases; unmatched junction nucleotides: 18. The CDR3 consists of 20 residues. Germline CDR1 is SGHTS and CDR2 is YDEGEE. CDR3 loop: CASSSWTGGFSGLSQETQYF. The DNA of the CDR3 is TGTGCCAGCAGCTCGTGGACAGGGGGCTTTTCAGGTTTATCACAAGAGACCCAGTACTTC. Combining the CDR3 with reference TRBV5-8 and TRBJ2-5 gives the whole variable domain EAGVTQSPTHLIKTRGQQATLRCSPISGHTSVYWYQQALGLGLQFLLWYDEGEERNRGNFPPRFSGRQFPNYSSELNVNALELEDSALYLCASSSWTGGFSGLSQETQYFGPGTRLLVL.

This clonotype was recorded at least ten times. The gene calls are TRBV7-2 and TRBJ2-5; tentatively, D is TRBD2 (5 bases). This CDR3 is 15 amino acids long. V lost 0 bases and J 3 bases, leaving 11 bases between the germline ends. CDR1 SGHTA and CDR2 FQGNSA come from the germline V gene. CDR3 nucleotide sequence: TGTGCCAGCAGCTTAGCGGTTCGAGCGGAAGAGACCCAGTACTTC. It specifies CASSLAVRAEETQYF.

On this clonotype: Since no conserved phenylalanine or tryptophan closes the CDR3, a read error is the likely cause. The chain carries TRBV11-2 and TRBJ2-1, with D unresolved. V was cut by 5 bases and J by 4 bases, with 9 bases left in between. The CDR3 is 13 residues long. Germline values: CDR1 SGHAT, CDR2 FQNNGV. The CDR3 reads CASSQVSYNEQFV. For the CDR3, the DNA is TGTGCCAGCAGCCAAGTCTCATACAATGAGCAGTTCGTC.

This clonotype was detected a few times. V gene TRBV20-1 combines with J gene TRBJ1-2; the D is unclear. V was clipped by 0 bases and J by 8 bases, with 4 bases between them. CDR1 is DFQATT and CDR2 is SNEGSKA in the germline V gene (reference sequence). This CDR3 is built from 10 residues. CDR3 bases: TGCAGTGCTAGAGATGGGGGCTACACCTTC. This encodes CSARDGGYTF.

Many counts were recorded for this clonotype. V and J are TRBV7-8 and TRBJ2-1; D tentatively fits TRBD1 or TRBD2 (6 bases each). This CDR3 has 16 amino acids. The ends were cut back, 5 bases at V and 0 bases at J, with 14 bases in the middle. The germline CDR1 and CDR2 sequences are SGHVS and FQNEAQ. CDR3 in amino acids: CASSLWGAGSYNEQFF. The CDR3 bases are TGTGCCAGCAGCCTATGGGGGGCGGGCTCCTACAATGAGCAGTTCTTC.

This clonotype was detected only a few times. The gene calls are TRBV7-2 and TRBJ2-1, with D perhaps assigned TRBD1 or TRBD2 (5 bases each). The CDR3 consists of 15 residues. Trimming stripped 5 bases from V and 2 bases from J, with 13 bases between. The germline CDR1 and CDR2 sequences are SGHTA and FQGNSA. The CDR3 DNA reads TGTGCCAGCAGCCAGGGACGATACGCCTACAATGAGCAGTTCTTC. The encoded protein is CASSQGRYAYNEQFF.